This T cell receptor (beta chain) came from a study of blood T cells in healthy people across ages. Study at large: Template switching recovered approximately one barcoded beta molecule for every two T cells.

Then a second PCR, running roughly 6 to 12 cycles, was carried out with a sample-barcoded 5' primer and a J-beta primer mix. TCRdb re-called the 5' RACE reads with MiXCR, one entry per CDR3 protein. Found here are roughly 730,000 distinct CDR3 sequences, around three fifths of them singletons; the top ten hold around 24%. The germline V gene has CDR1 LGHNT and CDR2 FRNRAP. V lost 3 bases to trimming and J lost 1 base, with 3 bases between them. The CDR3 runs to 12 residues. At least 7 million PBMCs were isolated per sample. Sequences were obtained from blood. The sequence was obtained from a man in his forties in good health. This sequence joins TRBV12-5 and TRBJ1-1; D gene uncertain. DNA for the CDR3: TGTGCTAGTGGTTTCGGGAACACTGAAGCTTTCTTT. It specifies CASGFGNTEAFF. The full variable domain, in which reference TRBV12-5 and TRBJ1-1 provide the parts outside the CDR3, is DARVTQTPRHKVTEMGQEVTMRCQPILGHNTVFWYRQTMMQGLELLAYFRNRAPLDDSGMPKDRFSAEMPDATLATLKIQPSEPRDSAVYFCASGFGNTEAFFGQGTRLTVV.